The 20 T cell receptor beta chains reported below all come from one sample, sequenced in a study of T cell responses to AZD1222 COVID-19 vaccine (dated by TCRdb to 2020 to 2022). The library was made by the immunoSEQ multiplex PCR assay. TCRdb retrieved this table from immuneACCESS and kept in-frame rearrangements only. Not all clones are present; in checked studies, unresolved V genes account for under half, and no reason is known for the remainder. Here the sample has more than 85,000 clones; around 87% occur a single time. Together, the top ten hold approximately 5.2% of the sample. What the time point label conveys for this sample: baseline before first vaccination. The input for sequencing was peripheral blood, taken on day 0 of AZD1222 vaccination. Receptors originate from an adult in good health.

The chain is built from TRBV6-1 and TRBJ1-1; 8 nucleotides align to TRBD1. Per germline, CDR1 MNHNS and CDR2 SASEGT. The CDR3 is 14 amino acids. V lost 2 bases and J lost 6; bases outside the gene matches: 5. The CDR3 loop reads CASSESQGASEAFF. CDR3 sequence (DNA): TGTGCCAGCAGTGAATCTCAGGGGGCCTCTGAAGCTTTCTTT.

This chain links TRBV28 with TRBJ1-5; D is perhaps TRBD1 (6 bases). The germline CDR1 and CDR2 sequences are MDHEN and SYDVKM. V lost 6 bases to trimming and J lost 6 bases, with 21 bases between them. The CDR3 is 16 amino acids. CDR3 protein: CASSPLGGAVRQPQHF. The CDR3 nucleotides are TGTGCCAGCAGCCCTTTGGGGGGGGCCGTACGTCAGCCCCAGCATTTT.

The chain carries TRBV24-1 and TRBJ1-1, with D possibly matching TRBD1 (5 bases). From germline, CDR1 is KGHDR and CDR2 SFDVKD. V was cut by 6 bases and J by 5 bases, with 6 bases left in between. The CDR3 length is 11 residues. CDR3 coding DNA: TGTGCCACCAGTAGGGGAACTGAAGCTTTCTTT. Translated: CATSRGTEAFF.

This chain connects TRBV28 to TRBJ1-6; no clear D. Trimming took off 5 bases at V and 5 bases at J, with 13 bases between the two ends. Germline values: CDR1 MDHEN, CDR2 SYDVKM. CDR3 length: 15 residues. The CDR3 reads CASSSPGFNNSPLHF. The CDR3 DNA reads TGTGCCAGCAGTAGCCCCGGGTTCAATAATTCACCCCTCCACTTT.

This clone was detected a few times. The chain joins TRBV3-1 (or the pseudogene TRBV3-2) to TRBJ1-1, with D possibly being TRBD1 (6 bases). This CDR3 contains 15 residues. Germline values: CDR1 LGHDT, CDR2 YNNKEL (reference sequence). Trimming shortened V by 8 bases and J by 3 bases, and 19 bases separated the two germline ends. The CDR3 DNA reads TGTGCCAGCCAGGCGGAGTGGGGGCAGGACACTGAAGCTTTCTTT. Protein product: CASQAEWGQDTEAFF.

This chain joins TRBV7-2 and TRBJ2-5, with D tentatively TRBD2 (5 bases). The CDR3 loop spans 16 amino acids. Trimming took off 1 base at V and 3 bases at J, with 15 bases between the two ends. Germline loops: CDR1 SGHTA, CDR2 FQGNSA. CDR3 sequence reads: CASSLGAGLLKETQYF. CDR3 nucleotides: TGTGCCAGCAGCTTAGGCGCGGGCCTACTCAAAGAGACCCAGTACTTC. Using reference TRBV7-2 and TRBJ2-5 for the parts outside the CDR3, the full variable domain is GAGVSQSPSNKVTEKGKDVELRCDPISGHTALYWYRQSLGQGLEFLIYFQGNSAPDKSGLPSDRFSAERTGGSVSTLTIQRTQQEDSAVYLCASSLGAGLLKETQYFGPGTRLLVL.

The chain joins TRBV5-4 to TRBJ2-3; D is unclear. Per the germline V gene, CDR1 is SGHNT and CDR2 is YYREEE (reference sequence). Between the trimmed V and J ends, which lost 1 base and 4 bases, there was a span of 4 bases. The CDR3 covers 12 residues. CDR3 in DNA: TGTGCCAGCAGCTTGCCTTCAGATACGCAGTATTTT. Residues: CASSLPSDTQYF. Combining the CDR3 with reference TRBV5-4 and TRBJ2-3 gives the whole variable domain ETGVTQSPTHLIKTRGQQVTLRCSSQSGHNTVSWYQQALGQGPQFIFQYYREEENGRGNFPPRFSGLQFPNYSSELNVNALELDDSALYLCASSLPSDTQYFGPGTRLTVL.

The chain links TRBV30 to TRBJ1-5; D not resolved. CDR3 length: 13 residues. Per germline, CDR1 GTSNPN and CDR2 SVGIG (reference sequence). Trimming pared 5 bases from V and 3 bases from J, leaving 11 bases between. The chain's CDR3 is CAWAERFNQPQHF. The CDR3 region has the DNA TGTGCCTGGGCAGAACGCTTCAATCAGCCCCAGCATTTT. Filled out from reference TRBV30 and TRBJ1-5, the complete variable domain reads SQTIHQWPATLVQPVGSPLSLECTVEGTSNPNLYWYRQAAGRGLQLLFYSVGIGQISSEVPQNLSASRPQDRQFILSSKKLLLSDSGFYLCAWAERFNQPQHFGDGTRLSIL.

This clone showed up just once. CDR3 sequence (DNA): TGTGCCACCAGCAGAGAAGGGCCAGACTATGGCTACACCTTC. Its protein product is CATSREGPDYGYTF. The rearrangement uses TRBV15 and TRBJ1-2; no reliable D call. Germline CDR1 is LNHNV and CDR2 is YYDKDF (reference sequence). The CDR3 extends over 14 amino acids. Between the trimmed V and J ends, which lost 0 bases and 3 bases, there was a span of 8 bases.

The chain joins TRBV18 to TRBJ1-1, with 7 bases matching TRBD1. J gave up 3 bases and V 4 bases, and 8 bases lay outside the gene matches. CDR3 length equals 15 residues. Germline CDR1 reads KGHSH; CDR2 reads LQKENI. The CDR3 reads CASSLDRASDTEAFF. CDR3 coding DNA: TGTGCCAGCTCACTCGACAGGGCTTCGGACACTGAAGCTTTCTTT.

The chain couples TRBV30 to TRBJ1-1; tentatively, D is TRBD1 (5 bases). Trimming took off 2 bases at V and 5 bases at J, with 12 bases between the two ends. The CDR3 totals 13 residues. Germline-derived CDR1 and CDR2 are GTSNPN and SVGIG (reference sequence). The CDR3 spells CAWSIQRGTEAFF. DNA of the CDR3: TGTGCCTGGAGTATCCAAAGGGGAACTGAAGCTTTCTTT.

J is TRBJ1-3 and V is TRBV11-2; TRBD1 matches at 10 bases. J was trimmed by 4 bases and V by 6 bases; bases with no gene match: 15. The CDR3 contains 18 residues. The germline V gene encodes CDR1 SGHAT and CDR2 FQNNGV. CDR3 coding DNA: TGTGCCAGCAGTGCTCCTTTGGGACAGGGGCCGTACGGAAACACCATATATTTT. Protein sequence: CASSAPLGQGPYGNTIYF. Variable domain in full (rest from reference TRBV11-2 and TRBJ1-3): EAGVAQSPRYKIIEKRQSVAFWCNPISGHATLYWYQQILGQGPKLLIQFQNNGVVDDSQLPKDRFSAERLKGVDSTLKIQPAKLEDSAVYLCASSAPLGQGPYGNTIYFGEGSWLTVV.

V and J are TRBV19 and TRBJ1-3; 7 nucleotides match TRBD1. Trimming removed 8 bases from V and 2 bases from J; junction bases left unmatched: 9. The germline V gene encodes CDR1 LNHDA and CDR2 SQIVND (reference sequence). The CDR3 is 15 amino acids. The CDR3 bases are TGTGCCAGTTCCGACATGGGGACAGCTGGAAACACCATATATTTT. Its translation is CASSDMGTAGNTIYF. Together with reference TRBV19 and TRBJ1-3, the CDR3 gives the full variable domain: DGGITQSPKYLFRKEGQNVTLSCEQNLNHDAMYWYRQDPGQGLRLIYYSQIVNDFQKGDIAEGYSVSREKKESFPLTVTSAQKNPTAFYLCASSDMGTAGNTIYFGEGSWLTVV.

This clone has more than one count but fewer than ten. The chain joins TRBV28 to TRBJ1-2, with D possibly matching TRBD1 (5 bases). CDR1 MDHEN and CDR2 SYDVKM come from the germline V gene. The CDR3 loop spans 12 amino acids. V shed 2 bases and J shed 8 bases, with 9 bases lying between them. CDR3: CASSLQGTGYTF. For the CDR3, the DNA is TGTGCCAGCAGTTTACAGGGTACGGGCTACACCTTC.

The chain has TRBV9 and TRBJ1-3, with D possibly being TRBD1 (6 bases). Germline loops: CDR1 SGDLS, CDR2 YYNGEE. The CDR3 has 13 amino acids. V shed 7 bases and J shed 3 bases, with 11 bases lying between them. As DNA, the CDR3 is TGTGCCAGCGGCAGGGGATTTGGAAACACCATATATTTT. It specifies CASGRGFGNTIYF. Full variable domain (remainder filled in from reference TRBV9 and TRBJ1-3): DSGVTQTPKHLITATGQRVTLRCSPRSGDLSVYWYQQSLDQGLQFLIQYYNGEERAKGNILERFSAQQFPDLHSELNLSSLELGDSALYFCASGRGFGNTIYFGEGSWLTVV.

This sequence joins TRBV7-2 and TRBJ2-7; 9 bases match TRBD2. J gave up 2 bases and V 5 bases, and 4 bases lay outside the gene matches. Germline V gene data show CDR1 as SGHTA and CDR2 as FQGNSA. The CDR3 extends over 14 amino acids. The DNA for the CDR3 is TGTGCCAGCAGCCTGCGCGGGGGGGCCTACGAGCAGTACTTC. This codes for CASSLRGGAYEQYF.

This clone appeared a single time. The J gene is TRBJ1-5, the V gene TRBV28, with 9 bases identical to TRBD1. The trim removed 5 bases at V and 5 bases at J, leaving 4 bases unmatched. This CDR3 is built from 14 residues. Germline V gene sequence: CDR1 MDHEN, CDR2 SYDVKM. CDR3: CASSRRTGDQPQHF. The CDR3 DNA reads TGTGCCAGCAGTCGCAGGACAGGGGATCAGCCCCAGCATTTT.

The CDR3 here is CASSQDQRVGGELFF. CDR3 nucleotide sequence: TGTGCCAGCAGCCAGGACCAAAGAGTTGGTGGGGAGCTGTTTTTT. V is TRBV7-8 and J is TRBJ2-2; D not resolved. The V end lost 5 bases, the J end lost 8 bases, and 18 bases lay between the germline ends. Germline values: CDR1 SGHVS, CDR2 FQNEAQ. The CDR3 has 15 amino acids.

This clone has just a few counts. This chain connects TRBV28 to TRBJ2-5; unclear D gene. V was cut by 3 bases and J by 3 bases, with 2 bases left in between. Germline V gene lookup returns CDR1 MDHEN and CDR2 SYDVKM. The CDR3 is 11 residues long. In DNA form, the CDR3 reads TGTGCCAGCAGTTTGGAAGAGACCCAGTACTTC. This encodes CASSLEETQYF.

The chain recombines TRBV6-5 with TRBJ2-6; D call uncertain. V was clipped by 5 bases and J by 2 bases, with 10 bases between them. This CDR3 region has 15 residues. Germline CDR1 and CDR2: MNHEY and SVGAGI. The CDR3 nucleotides are TGTGCCAGCAGTCGAAGGGTAACTGGGGCCAACGTCCTGACTTTC. Residues: CASSRRVTGANVLTF.